This T cell receptor beta chain was captured by sequencing in a study of identical twins. Germline CDR1 is ENHRY and CDR2 is SYGVKD. Trimming left V 6 bases short and J 7 bases short, with 10 bases between. The CDR3 is made up of 12 amino acids. With respect to this clonotype: The target antigen is unknown.

Template switching, a step in the protocol, added a universal primer site, and cDNA carried unique molecular identifiers. TCRdb reprocessed the 5' RACE reads with MiXCR, giving one entry per CDR3 protein. The sample holds hundreds of thousands of distinct CDR3 sequences, around 6% seen once. Study-wide points: Conclusions were based on cross-sectional statistical analysis, without following the same donors.

Sequencing input: naive T cells sorted from blood. This rearrangement joins TRBV10-3 to TRBJ2-1; D may be TRBD1 (5 bases). The TCR was taken from a man younger than 35 in good health. The CDR3 nucleotides are TGTGCCATCAGACAGGATTCAAATGAGCAGTTCTTC. This codes for CAIRQDSNEQFF.